This entry concerns a single T cell receptor beta chain. The data derive from a study of blood T cell repertoires in COVID-19. Assay used: immunoSEQ multiplex PCR; TCRdb lists only in-frame clones, some missing. The sample consists of some 230,000 clones, around 82% of them appearing once. The specimen sequenced was peripheral blood. This clonotype originated in a woman aged 55-70 years with acute or convalescent COVID-19.

This chain's CDR3 is CASSLEGQGSSPLHF. The CDR3 DNA follows: TGCGCCAGCAGCTTGGAGGGACAGGGTTCTTCACCCCTCCACTTT. The chain uses TRBV5-1 and TRBJ1-6, with TRBD1 identical over 9 bases. Germline CDR1 SGHRS, CDR2 YFSETQ. J was trimmed by 9 bases and V by 0 bases; bases with no gene match: 4. The CDR3 is 15 amino acids.